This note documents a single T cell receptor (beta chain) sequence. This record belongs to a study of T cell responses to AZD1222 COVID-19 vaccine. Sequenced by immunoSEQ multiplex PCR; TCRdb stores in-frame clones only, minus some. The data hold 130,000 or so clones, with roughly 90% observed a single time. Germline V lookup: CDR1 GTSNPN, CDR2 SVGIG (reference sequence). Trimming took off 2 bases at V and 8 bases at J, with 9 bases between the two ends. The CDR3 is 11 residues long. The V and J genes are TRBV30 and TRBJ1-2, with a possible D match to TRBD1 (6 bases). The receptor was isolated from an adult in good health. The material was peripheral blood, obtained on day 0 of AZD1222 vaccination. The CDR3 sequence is CAWSTGRGYTF. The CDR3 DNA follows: TGTGCCTGGAGTACAGGGCGGGGCTACACCTTC.